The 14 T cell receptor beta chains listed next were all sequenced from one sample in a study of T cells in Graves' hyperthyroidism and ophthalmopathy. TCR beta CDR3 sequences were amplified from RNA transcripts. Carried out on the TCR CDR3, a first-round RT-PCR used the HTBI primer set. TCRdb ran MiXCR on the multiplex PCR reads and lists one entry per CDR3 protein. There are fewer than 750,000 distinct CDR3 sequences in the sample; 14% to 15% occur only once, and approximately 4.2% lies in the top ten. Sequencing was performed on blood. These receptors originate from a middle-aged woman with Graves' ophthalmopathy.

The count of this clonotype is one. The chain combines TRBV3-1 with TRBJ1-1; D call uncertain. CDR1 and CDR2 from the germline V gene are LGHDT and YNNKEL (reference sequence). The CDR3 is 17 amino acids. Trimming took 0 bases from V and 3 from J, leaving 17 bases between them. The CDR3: CASSQEVLFDRDTEAFF. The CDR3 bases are TGTGCCAGCAGCCAAGAAGTCCTTTTTGACCGGGACACTGAAGCTTTCTTT.

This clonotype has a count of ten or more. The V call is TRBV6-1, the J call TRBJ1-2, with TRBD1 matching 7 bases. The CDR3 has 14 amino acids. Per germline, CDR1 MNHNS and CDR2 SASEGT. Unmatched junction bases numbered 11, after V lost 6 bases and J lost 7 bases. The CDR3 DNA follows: TGTGCCAGCAGCCCCGGGACAGTTTTTATTGGCTACACCTTC. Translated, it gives CASSPGTVFIGYTF.

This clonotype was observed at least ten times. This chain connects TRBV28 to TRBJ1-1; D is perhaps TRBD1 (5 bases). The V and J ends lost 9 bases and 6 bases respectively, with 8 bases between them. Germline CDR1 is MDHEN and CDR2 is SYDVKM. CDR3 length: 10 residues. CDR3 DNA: TGTGCCAGTGGGGGGGCTGAAGCTTTCTTT. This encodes CASGGAEAFF.

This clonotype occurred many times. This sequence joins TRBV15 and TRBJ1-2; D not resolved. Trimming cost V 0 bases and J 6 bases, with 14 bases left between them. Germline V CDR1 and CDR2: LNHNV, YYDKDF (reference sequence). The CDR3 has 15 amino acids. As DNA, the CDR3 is TGTGCCACCAGCAGAGATAAGTGGGGAATGGATGGCTACACCTTC. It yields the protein CATSRDKWGMDGYTF.

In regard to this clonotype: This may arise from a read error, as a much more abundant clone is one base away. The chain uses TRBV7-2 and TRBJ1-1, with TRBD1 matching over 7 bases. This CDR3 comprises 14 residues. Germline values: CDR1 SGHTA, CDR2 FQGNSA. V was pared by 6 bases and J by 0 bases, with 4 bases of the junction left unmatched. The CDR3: CASRVGTVNTEAFF. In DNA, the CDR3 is TGTGCCAGCAGGGTCGGGACAGTGAACACTGAAGCTTTCTTT.

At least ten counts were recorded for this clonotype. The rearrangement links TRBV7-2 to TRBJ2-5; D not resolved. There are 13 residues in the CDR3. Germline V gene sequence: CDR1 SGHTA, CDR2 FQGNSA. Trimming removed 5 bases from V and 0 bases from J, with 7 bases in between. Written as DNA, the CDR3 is TGTGCCAGCAGCCCCACGTACCAAGAGACCCAGTACTTC. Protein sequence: CASSPTYQETQYF.

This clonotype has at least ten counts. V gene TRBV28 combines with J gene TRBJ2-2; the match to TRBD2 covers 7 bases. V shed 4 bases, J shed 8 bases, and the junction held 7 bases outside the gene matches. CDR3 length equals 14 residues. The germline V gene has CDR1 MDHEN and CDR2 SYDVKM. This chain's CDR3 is CASSWGGSIGELFF. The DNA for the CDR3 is TGTGCCAGCAGTTGGGGGGGAAGTATTGGGGAGCTGTTTTTT.

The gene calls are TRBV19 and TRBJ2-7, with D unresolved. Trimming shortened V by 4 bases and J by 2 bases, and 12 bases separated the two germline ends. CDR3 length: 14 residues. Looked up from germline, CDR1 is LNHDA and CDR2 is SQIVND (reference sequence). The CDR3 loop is CASSKQPLTYEQYF. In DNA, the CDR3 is TGTGCCAGTAGTAAACAGCCCCTAACCTACGAGCAGTACTTC.

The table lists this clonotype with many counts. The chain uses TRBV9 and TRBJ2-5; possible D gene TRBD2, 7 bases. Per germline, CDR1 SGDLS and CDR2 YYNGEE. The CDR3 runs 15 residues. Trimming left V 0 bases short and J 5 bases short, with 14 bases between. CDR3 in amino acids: CASSVGGGLGETQYF. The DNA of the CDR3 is TGTGCCAGCAGCGTAGGGGGGGGGCTCGGGGAGACCCAGTACTTC. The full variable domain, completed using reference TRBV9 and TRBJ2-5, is DSGVTQTPKHLITATGQRVTLRCSPRSGDLSVYWYQQSLDQGLQFLIQYYNGEERAKGNILERFSAQQFPDLHSELNLSSLELGDSALYFCASSVGGGLGETQYFGPGTRLLVL.

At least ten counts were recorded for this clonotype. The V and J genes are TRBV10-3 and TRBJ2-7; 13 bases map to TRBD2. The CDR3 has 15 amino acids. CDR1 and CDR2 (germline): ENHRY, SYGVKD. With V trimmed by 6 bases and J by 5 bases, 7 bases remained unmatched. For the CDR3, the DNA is TGTGCCATCAGACGGACTAGCGGGAGATCTAACGAGCAGTACTTC. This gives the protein CAIRRTSGRSNEQYF.

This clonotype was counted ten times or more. DNA for the CDR3: TGTGCCAGCAGTCCGGGACTTCACTCCTACGAGCAGTACTTC. This translates into CASSPGLHSYEQYF. The chain employs TRBV12-3 or TRBV12-4 and TRBJ2-7, with a weak D call TRBD2 (6 bases). V was pared by 5 bases and J by 0 bases, with 11 bases between. The CDR3 is made up of 14 amino acids.

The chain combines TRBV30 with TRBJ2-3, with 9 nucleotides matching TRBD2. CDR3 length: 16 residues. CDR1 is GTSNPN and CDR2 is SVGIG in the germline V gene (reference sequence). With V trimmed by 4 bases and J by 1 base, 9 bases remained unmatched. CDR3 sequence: CAWTVGVAGGTDTQYF. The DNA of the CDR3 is TGTGCCTGGACGGTCGGGGTAGCGGGAGGCACAGATACGCAGTATTTT.

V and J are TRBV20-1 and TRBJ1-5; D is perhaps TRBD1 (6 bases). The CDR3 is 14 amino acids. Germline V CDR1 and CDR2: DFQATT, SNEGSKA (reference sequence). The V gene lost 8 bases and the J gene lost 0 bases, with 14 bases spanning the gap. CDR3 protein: CSIQGLLSNQPQHF. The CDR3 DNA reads TGCAGTATACAGGGATTACTTAGCAATCAGCCCCAGCATTTT.

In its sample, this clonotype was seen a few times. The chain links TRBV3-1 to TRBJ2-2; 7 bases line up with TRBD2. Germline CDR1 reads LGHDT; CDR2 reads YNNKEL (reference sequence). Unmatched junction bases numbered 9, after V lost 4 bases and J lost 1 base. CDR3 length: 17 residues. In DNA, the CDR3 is TGTGCCAGCAGCCCGCGGGGGATAGCGGGGAACACCGGGGAGCTGTTTTTT. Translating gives CASSPRGIAGNTGELFF.